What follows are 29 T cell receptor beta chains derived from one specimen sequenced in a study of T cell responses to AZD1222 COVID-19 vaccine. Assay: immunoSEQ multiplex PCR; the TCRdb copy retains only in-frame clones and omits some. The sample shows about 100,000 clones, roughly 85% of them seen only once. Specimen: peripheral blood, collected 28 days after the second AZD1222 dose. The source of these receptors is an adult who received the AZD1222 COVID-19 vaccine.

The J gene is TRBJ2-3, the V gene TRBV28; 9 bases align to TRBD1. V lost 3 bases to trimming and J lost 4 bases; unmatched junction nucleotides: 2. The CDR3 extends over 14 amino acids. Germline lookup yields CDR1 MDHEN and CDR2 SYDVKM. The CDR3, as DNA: TGTGCCAGCAGTTTGGGACAGGGAGCAGATACGCAGTATTTT. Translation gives CASSLGQGADTQYF.

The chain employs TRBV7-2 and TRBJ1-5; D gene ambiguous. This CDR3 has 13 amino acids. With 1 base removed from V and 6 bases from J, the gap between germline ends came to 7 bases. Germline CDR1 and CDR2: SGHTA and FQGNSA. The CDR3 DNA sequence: TGTGCCAGCAGCTTAGAAGGAGTTCAGCCCCAGCATTTT. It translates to CASSLEGVQPQHF.

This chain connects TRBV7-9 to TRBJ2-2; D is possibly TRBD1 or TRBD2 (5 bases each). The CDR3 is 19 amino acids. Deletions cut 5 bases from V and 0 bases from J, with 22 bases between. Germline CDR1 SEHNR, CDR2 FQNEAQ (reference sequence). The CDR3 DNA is TGTGCCAGCAGCCTATCCTCCGGGACGGTAATCGCGAACACCGGGGAGCTGTTTTTT. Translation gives CASSLSSGTVIANTGELFF.

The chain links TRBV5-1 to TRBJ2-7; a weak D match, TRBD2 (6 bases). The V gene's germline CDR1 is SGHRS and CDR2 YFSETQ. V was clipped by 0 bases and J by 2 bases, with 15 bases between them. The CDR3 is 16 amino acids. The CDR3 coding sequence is TGCGCCAGCAGCTTGGAGGCGCTGCGGGGAACCTACGAGCAGTACTTC. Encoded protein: CASSLEALRGTYEQYF.

This CDR3 is CASGRTGEETQYF. The DNA for the CDR3 is TGTGCCAGCGGAAGGACAGGGGAAGAGACCCAGTACTTC. The V and J genes are TRBV27 and TRBJ2-5; 9 bases are a match to TRBD1. This CDR3 is built from 13 residues. Germline trimming cut 8 bases from V and 3 bases from J; bases unmatched to any gene: 4. Germline CDR1 is MNHEY and CDR2 is SMNVEV (reference sequence).

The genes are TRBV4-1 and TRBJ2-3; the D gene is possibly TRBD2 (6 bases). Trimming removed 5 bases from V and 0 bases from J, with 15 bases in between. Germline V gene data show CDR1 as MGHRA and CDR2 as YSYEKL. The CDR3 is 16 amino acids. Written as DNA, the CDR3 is TGCGCCAGCAGCTCGTCGGGACTCCCGAGCACAGATACGCAGTATTTT. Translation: CASSSSGLPSTDTQYF.

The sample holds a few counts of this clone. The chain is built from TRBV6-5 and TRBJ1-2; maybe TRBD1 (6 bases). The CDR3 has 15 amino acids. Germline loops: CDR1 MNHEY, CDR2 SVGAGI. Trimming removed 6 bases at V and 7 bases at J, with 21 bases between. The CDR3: CASRDGGGGERGYTF. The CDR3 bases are TGTGCCAGCAGGGACGGGGGGGGCGGTGAGCGTGGCTACACCTTC.

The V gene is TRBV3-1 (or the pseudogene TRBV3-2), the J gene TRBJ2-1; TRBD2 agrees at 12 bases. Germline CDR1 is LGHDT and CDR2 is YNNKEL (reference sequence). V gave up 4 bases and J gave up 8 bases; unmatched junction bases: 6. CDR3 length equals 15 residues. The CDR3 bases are TGTGCCAGCAGCCGTCTAGCGGGGGGGCGGGATGAGCAGTTCTTC. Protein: CASSRLAGGRDEQFF.

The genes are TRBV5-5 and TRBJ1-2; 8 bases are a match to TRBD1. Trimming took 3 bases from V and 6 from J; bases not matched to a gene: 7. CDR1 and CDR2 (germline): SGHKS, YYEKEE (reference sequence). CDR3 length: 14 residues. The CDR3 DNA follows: TGTGCCAGCAGCTACTGGACAGGGACGGATGGCTACACCTTC. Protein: CASSYWTGTDGYTF.

The CDR3 DNA is TGCGCCAGCAGCCAGGTCAGGCTGTTGAACACTGAAGCTTTCTTT. It translates to CASSQVRLLNTEAFF. This sequence joins TRBV4-3 and TRBJ1-1, with D unresolved. CDR1 is LGHNA and CDR2 is YSLEER in the germline V gene. Trimming removed 3 bases from V and 0 bases from J, with 11 bases in between. This CDR3 is built from 15 residues.

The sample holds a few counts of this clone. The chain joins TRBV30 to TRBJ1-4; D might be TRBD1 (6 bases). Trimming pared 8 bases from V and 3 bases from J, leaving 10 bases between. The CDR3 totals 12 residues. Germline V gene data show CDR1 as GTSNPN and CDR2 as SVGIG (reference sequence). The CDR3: CASSGANEKLFF. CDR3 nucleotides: TGTGCCAGTTCAGGGGCTAATGAAAAACTGTTTTTT.

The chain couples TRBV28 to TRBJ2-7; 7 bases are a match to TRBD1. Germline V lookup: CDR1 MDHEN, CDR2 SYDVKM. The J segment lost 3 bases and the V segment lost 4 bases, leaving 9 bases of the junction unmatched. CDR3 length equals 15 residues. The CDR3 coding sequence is TGTGCCAGCAGTTCCCGAACAGGGGTGTACTACGAGCAGTACTTC. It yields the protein CASSSRTGVYYEQYF.

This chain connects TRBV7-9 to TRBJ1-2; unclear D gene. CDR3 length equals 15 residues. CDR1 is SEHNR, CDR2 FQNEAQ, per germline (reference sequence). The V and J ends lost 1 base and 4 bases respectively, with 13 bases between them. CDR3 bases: TGTGCCAGCAGCTTAGACGGAAGAGGTAGCTATGGCTACACCTTC. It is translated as CASSLDGRGSYGYTF.

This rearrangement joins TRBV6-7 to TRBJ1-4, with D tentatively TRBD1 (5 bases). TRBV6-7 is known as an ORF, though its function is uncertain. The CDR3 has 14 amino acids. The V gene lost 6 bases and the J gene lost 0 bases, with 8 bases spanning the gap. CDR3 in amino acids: CASSQGPTNEKLFF. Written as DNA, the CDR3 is TGTGCCAGCAGCCAGGGTCCAACTAATGAAAAACTGTTTTTT.

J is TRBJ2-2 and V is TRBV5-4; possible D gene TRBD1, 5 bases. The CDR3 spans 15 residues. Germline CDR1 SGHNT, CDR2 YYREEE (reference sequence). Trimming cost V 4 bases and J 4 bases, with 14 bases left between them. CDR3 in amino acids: CASSVKTGFTGELFF. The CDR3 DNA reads TGTGCCAGCAGCGTCAAAACAGGATTCACCGGGGAGCTGTTTTTT. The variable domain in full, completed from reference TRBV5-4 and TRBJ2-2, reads ETGVTQSPTHLIKTRGQQVTLRCSSQSGHNTVSWYQQALGQGPQFIFQYYREEENGRGNFPPRFSGLQFPNYSSELNVNALELDDSALYLCASSVKTGFTGELFFGEGSRLTVL.

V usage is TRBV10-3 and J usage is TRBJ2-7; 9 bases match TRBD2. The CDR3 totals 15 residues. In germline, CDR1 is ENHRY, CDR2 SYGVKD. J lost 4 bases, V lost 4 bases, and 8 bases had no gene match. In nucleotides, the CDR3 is TGTGCCATCAGTGCCTCAGCGGGGGGAGGTTACGAGCAGTACTTC. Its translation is CAISASAGGGYEQYF.

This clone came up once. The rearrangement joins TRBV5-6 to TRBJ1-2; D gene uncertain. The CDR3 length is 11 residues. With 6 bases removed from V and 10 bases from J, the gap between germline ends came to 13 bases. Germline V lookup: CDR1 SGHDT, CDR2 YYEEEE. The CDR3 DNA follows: TGTGCCAGCAACGCTGGGTCGATCTACACCTTC. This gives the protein CASNAGSIYTF.

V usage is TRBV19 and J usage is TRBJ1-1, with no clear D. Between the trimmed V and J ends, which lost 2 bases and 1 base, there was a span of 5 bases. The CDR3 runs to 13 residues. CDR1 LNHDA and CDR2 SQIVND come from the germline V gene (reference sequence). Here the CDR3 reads CASSIWENTEAFF. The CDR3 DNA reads TGTGCCAGTAGTATATGGGAGAACACTGAAGCTTTCTTT.

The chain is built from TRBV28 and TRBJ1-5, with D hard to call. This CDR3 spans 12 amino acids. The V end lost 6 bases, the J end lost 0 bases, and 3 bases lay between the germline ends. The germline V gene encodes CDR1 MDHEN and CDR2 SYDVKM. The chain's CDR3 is CASRVSNQPQHF. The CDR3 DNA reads TGTGCCAGCAGGGTTAGCAATCAGCCCCAGCATTTT.

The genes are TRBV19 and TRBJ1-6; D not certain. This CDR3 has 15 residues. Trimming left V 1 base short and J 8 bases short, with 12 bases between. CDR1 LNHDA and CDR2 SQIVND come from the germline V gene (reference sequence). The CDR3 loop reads CASSIARTPYSPLHF. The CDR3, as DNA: TGTGCCAGTAGTATAGCTCGAACACCCTATTCACCCCTCCACTTT.

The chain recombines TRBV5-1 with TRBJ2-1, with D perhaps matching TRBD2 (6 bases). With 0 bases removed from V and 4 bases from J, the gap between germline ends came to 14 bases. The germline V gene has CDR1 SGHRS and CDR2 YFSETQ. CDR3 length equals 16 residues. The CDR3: CASSLAWAGSYNEQFF. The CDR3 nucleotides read TGCGCCAGCAGCTTGGCCTGGGCGGGGTCATACAATGAGCAGTTCTTC. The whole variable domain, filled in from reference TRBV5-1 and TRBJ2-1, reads KAGVTQTPRYLIKTRGQQVTLSCSPISGHRSVSWYQQTPGQGLQFLFEYFSETQRNKGNFPGRFSGRQFSNSRSEMNVSTLELGDSALYLCASSLAWAGSYNEQFFGPGTRLTVL.

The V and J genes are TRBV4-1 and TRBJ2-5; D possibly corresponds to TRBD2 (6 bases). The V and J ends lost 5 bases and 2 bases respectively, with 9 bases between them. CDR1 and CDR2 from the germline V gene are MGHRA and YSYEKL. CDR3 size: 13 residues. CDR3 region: CASSTGTQETQYF. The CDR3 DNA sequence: TGCGCCAGCAGCACCGGGACTCAAGAGACCCAGTACTTC.

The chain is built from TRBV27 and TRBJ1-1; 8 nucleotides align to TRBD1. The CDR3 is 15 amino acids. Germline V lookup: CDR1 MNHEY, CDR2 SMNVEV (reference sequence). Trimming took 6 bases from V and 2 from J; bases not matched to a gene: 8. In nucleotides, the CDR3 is TGTGCCAGCAGCCGCGGGACAGGCCTTAACACTGAAGCTTTCTTT. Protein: CASSRGTGLNTEAFF.

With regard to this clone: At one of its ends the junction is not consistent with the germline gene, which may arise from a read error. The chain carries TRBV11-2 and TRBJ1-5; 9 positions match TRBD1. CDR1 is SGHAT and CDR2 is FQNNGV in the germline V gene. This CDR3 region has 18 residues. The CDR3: CASSVDAPGQGPNQPQHF. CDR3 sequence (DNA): TGTGCCAGCAGCGTAGACGCACCGGGACAGGGACCCAATCAGCCCCAGCATTTT.

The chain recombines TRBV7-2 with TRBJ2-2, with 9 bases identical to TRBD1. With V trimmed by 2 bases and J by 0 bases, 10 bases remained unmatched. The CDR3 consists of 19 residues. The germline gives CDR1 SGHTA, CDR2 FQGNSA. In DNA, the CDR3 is TGTGCCAGCAGCTTAACCCGGGACAGGGAGGATGCGAACACCGGGGAGCTGTTTTTT. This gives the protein CASSLTRDREDANTGELFF. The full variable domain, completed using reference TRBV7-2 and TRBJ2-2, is GAGVSQSPSNKVTEKGKDVELRCDPISGHTALYWYRQSLGQGLEFLIYFQGNSAPDKSGLPSDRFSAERTGGSVSTLTIQRTQQEDSAVYLCASSLTRDREDANTGELFFGEGSRLTVL.

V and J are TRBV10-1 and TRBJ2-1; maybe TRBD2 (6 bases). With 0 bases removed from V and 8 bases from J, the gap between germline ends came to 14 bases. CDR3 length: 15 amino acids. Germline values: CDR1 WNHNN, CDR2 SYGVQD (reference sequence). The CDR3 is CASSESGTEGDEQFF. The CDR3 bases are TGCGCCAGCAGTGAGTCGGGTACGGAGGGCGATGAGCAGTTCTTC.

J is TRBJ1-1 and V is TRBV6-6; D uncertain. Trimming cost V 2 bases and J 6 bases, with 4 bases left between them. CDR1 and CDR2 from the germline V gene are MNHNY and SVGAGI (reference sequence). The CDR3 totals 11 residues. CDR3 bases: TGTGCCAGCAGTTACGTCGCTGAAGCTTTCTTT. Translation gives CASSYVAEAFF.

CDR3: CASRVGQMNTEAFF. The CDR3 nucleotides read TGTGCCAGCAGAGTGGGACAGATGAACACTGAAGCTTTCTTT. V and J are TRBV6-5 and TRBJ1-1, with 7 bases fitting TRBD1. Trimming cost V 6 bases and J 0 bases; bases outside gene matches: 4. The germline V gene has CDR1 MNHEY and CDR2 SVGAGI. This CDR3 is built from 14 residues.

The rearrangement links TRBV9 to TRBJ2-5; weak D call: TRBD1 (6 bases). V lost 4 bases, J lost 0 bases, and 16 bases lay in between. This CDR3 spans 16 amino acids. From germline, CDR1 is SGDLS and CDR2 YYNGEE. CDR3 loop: CASSPNPGQYQETQYF. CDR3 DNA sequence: TGTGCCAGCAGCCCCAACCCCGGACAGTACCAAGAGACCCAGTACTTC. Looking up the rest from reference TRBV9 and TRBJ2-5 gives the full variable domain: DSGVTQTPKHLITATGQRVTLRCSPRSGDLSVYWYQQSLDQGLQFLIQYYNGEERAKGNILERFSAQQFPDLHSELNLSSLELGDSALYFCASSPNPGQYQETQYFGPGTRLLVL.